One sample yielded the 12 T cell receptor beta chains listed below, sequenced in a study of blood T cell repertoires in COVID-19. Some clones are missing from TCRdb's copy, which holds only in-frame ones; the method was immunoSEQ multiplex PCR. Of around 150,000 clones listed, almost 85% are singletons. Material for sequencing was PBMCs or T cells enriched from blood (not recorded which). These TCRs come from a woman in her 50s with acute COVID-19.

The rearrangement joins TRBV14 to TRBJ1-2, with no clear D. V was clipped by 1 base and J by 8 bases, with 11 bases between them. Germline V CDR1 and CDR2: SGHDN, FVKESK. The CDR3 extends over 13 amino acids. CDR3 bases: TGTGCCAGCAGCCAAGGGGCAAGGCCGGGCTACACCTTC. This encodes CASSQGARPGYTF.

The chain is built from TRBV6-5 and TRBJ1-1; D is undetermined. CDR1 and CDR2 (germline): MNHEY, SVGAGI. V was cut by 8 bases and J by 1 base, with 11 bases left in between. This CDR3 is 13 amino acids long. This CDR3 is CASCRRANTEAFF. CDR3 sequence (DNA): TGTGCCAGCTGTCGGAGGGCGAACACTGAAGCTTTCTTT.

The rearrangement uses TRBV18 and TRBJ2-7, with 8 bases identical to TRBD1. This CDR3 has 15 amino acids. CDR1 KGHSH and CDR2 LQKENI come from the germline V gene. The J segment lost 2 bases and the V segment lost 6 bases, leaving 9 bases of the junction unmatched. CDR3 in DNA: TGTGCCAGCTCCCTCGGACAGGGTGATACCTACGAGCAGTACTTC. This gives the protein CASSLGQGDTYEQYF.

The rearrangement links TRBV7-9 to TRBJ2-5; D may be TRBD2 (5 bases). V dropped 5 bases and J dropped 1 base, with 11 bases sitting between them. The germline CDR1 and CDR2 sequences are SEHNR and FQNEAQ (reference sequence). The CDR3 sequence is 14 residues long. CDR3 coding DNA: TGTGCCAGCAGCACTAGGGCACCCCAAGAGACCCAGTACTTC. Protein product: CASSTRAPQETQYF.

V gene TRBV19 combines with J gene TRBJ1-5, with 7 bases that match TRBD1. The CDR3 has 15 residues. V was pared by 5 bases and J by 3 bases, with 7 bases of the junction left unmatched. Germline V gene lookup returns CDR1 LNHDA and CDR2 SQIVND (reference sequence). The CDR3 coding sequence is TGTGCCAGTAGTCCTGACAGGGCTGCCAATCAGCCCCAGCATTTT. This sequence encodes CASSPDRAANQPQHF.

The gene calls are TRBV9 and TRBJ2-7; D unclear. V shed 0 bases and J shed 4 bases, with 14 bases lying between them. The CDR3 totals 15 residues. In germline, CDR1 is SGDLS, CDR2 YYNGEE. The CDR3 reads CASSVGRERLYEQYF. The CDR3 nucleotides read TGTGCCAGCAGCGTAGGACGAGAGCGCCTTTACGAGCAGTACTTC.

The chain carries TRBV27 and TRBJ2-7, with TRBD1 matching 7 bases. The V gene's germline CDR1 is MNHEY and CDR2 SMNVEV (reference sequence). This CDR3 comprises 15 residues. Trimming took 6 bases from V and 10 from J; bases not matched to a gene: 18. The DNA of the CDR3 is TGTGCCAGCAGGCCCCTAGATGGGGACAGAGTACTTCAGTACTTC. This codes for CASRPLDGDRVLQYF.

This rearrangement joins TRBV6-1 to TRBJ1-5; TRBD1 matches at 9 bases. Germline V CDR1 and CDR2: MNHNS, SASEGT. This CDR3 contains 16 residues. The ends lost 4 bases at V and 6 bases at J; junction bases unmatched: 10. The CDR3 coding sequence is TGTGCCAGCAGTGGTCCTGGGACAGGGTGGTTTCAGCCCCAGCATTTT. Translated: CASSGPGTGWFQPQHF.

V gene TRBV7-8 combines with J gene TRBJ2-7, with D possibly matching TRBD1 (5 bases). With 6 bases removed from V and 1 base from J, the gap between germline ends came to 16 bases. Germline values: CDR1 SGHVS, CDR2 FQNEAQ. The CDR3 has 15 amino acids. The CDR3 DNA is TGTGCCAGCAGTCGAGGACACCTCGCTTCCTACGAGCAGTACTTC. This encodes CASSRGHLASYEQYF.

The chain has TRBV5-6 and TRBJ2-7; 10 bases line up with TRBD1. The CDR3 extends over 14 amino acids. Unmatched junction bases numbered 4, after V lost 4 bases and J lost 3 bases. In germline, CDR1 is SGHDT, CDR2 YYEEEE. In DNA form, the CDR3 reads TGTGCCAGCAGCCCCGGGACAGGGGACTACGAGCAGTACTTC. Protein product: CASSPGTGDYEQYF. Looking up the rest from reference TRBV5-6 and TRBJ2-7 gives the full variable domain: DAGVTQSPTHLIKTRGQQVTLRCSPKSGHDTVSWYQQALGQGPQFIFQYYEEEERQRGNFPDRFSGHQFPNYSSELNVNALLLGDSALYLCASSPGTGDYEQYFGPGTRLTVT.

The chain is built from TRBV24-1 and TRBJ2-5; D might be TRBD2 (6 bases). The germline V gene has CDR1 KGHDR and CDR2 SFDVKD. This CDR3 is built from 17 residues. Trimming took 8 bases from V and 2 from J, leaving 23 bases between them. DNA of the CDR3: TGTGCCACCAAAGGATTCAACCACCAGGGACTTCAAGAGACCCAGTACTTC. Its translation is CATKGFNHQGLQETQYF.

The CDR3 loop is CASSPFGTGLGESNQPQHF. The CDR3, as DNA: TGTGCCAGCTCACCCTTCGGGACAGGGCTCGGGGAGAGCAATCAGCCCCAGCATTTT. This chain connects TRBV18 to TRBJ1-5; 9 nucleotides match TRBD1. The CDR3 is 19 amino acids. The V gene's germline CDR1 is KGHSH and CDR2 LQKENI. Trimming took 3 bases from V and 1 from J; bases not matched to a gene: 13.